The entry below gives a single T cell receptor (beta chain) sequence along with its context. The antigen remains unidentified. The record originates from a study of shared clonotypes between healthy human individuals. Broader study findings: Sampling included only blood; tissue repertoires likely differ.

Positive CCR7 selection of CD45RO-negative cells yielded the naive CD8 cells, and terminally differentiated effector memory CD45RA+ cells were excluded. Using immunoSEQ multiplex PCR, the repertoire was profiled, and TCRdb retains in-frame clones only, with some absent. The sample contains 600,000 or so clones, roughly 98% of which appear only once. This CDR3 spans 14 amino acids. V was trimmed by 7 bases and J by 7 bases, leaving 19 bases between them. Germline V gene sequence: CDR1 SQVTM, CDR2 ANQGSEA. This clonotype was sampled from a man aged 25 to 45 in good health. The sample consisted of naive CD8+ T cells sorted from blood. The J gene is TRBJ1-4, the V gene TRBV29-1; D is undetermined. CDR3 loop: CSAGRPNLPEKLFF. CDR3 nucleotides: TGCAGCGCGGGAAGGCCTAATCTACCTGAAAAACTGTTTTTT.